These 14 T cell receptor beta chains were all obtained from the same sample, sequenced in a study of cytomegalovirus exposure and HLA in healthy donors. Researchers ran the PCR with 60 Vbeta and 13 Jbeta primers. Using immunoSEQ multiplex PCR, the repertoire was profiled, and TCRdb retains in-frame clones only, with some absent. The sample includes about 130,000 clones, 70% to 80% of them seen just once. Sample: PBMCs. These receptors all stem from a woman in her sixties in good health and CMV-seropositive.

The chain combines TRBV9 with TRBJ1-1; D remains ambiguous. The CDR3 length is 13 residues. With 3 bases removed from V and 2 bases from J, the gap between germline ends came to 8 bases. In germline, CDR1 is SGDLS, CDR2 YYNGEE. The CDR3 sequence is CASSDAGNTEAFF. The CDR3 DNA sequence: TGTGCCAGCAGCGACGCGGGAAACACTGAAGCTTTCTTT.

CDR3 DNA: TGTGCTGGGGGGGATTCGGGCACTGAAGCTTTCTTT. This codes for CAGGDSGTEAFF. The chain has TRBV5-4 and TRBJ1-1; D might be TRBD1 (5 bases). The CDR3 loop spans 12 amino acids. Germline-derived CDR1 and CDR2 are SGHNT and YYREEE (reference sequence).

This clone was counted a few times. The chain couples TRBV23-1 to TRBJ1-3; D unclear. Being an ORF, TRBV23-1 has a function that is uncertain. The CDR3 loop spans 17 amino acids. V was pared by 0 bases and J by 8 bases, with 20 bases between. In DNA, the CDR3 is TGCGCCAGCAGTCAATCCCCCAAGACATCGTTGCTGGACACCATATATTTT. Protein: CASSQSPKTSLLDTIYF.

The genes are TRBV7-8 and TRBJ1-1; D gene uncertain. Germline CDR1 reads SGHVS; CDR2 reads FQNEAQ. The CDR3 covers 14 residues. V lost 3 bases to trimming and J lost 0 bases, with 8 bases between them. In nucleotides, the CDR3 is TGTGCCAGCAGCTTTAACACAGTGAACACTGAAGCTTTCTTT. Protein sequence: CASSFNTVNTEAFF.

The J gene is TRBJ2-7, the V gene TRBV6-1; TRBD1 is a possible D gene (6 bases). Germline CDR1 and CDR2: MNHNS and SASEGT. The CDR3 totals 14 residues. Trimming stripped 5 bases from V and 3 bases from J, with 14 bases between. CDR3 coding DNA: TGTGCCAGCAGTATCCGGGACAAGATCTACGAGCAGTACTTC. This gives the protein CASSIRDKIYEQYF.

This chain links TRBV19 with TRBJ1-2; weak D call: TRBD1 (5 bases). Trimming removed 11 bases at V and 1 base at J, with 14 bases between. The CDR3 length is 13 residues. Germline V gene sequence: CDR1 LNHDA, CDR2 SQIVND (reference sequence). The CDR3 DNA follows: TGTGCCGTCCGGGGGGAGAATAACTATGGCTACACCTTC. Protein sequence: CAVRGENNYGYTF.

As regards this clone: Other DNA sequences from this sample encode an identical CDR3 as well. The chain links TRBV5-4 to TRBJ1-1, with 11 bases that match TRBD1. The V gene end was trimmed by 4 bases and the J gene end by 8 bases; junction bases not matched to a gene: 7. The CDR3 consists of 14 residues. The germline V gene encodes CDR1 SGHNT and CDR2 YYREEE (reference sequence). This CDR3 reads CASSPGTGGREAFF. The CDR3, as DNA: TGTGCCAGCAGCCCCGGGACAGGGGGTCGGGAAGCTTTCTTT.

This chain links TRBV7-3 with TRBJ2-3; 7 bases fit TRBD2. This CDR3 contains 16 residues. Germline CDR1 is SGHTA and CDR2 is FQGTGA. V trimming: 0 bases; J trimming: 2 bases; junction bases outside the gene matches: 5. The CDR3 DNA reads as TGTGCCAGCAGCTTAACGGGGCGGGGGAACACAGATACGCAGTATTTT. This sequence encodes CASSLTGRGNTDTQYF.

J is TRBJ2-3 and V is TRBV12-5; TRBD1 agrees at 9 bases. The CDR3 runs 15 residues. V shed 4 bases, J shed 1 base, and the junction held 3 bases outside the gene matches. Germline CDR1 and CDR2: LGHNT and FRNRAP. CDR3 nucleotides: TGTGCTAGTGGTTCCTGGACAGGGGGCACAGATACGCAGTATTTT. Amino acids: CASGSWTGGTDTQYF.

This chain connects TRBV7-8 to TRBJ2-7; D may be TRBD1 (6 bases). This CDR3 has 15 amino acids. In germline, CDR1 is SGHVS, CDR2 FQNEAQ. V was trimmed by 1 base and J by 3 bases, leaving 13 bases between them. The DNA of the CDR3 is TGTGCCAGCAGCTTAGAGGGGGACGGTTTCTACGAGCAGTACTTC. Encoded protein: CASSLEGDGFYEQYF.

The J gene is TRBJ2-5, the V gene TRBV6-6; 13 bases fit TRBD2. The junction had 11 bases not matched to a gene; V was cut back by 7 bases and J by 9 bases. This CDR3 comprises 15 residues. CDR1 and CDR2 (germline): MNHNY, SVGAGI (reference sequence). This CDR3 reads CASTPAGGTSGAQYF. CDR3 nucleotide sequence: TGTGCCAGCACGCCCGCTGGGGGGACTAGCGGGGCCCAGTACTTC.

This chain uses TRBV6-6 with TRBJ1-4, with D possibly matching TRBD1 (5 bases). Germline CDR1 and CDR2: MNHNY and SVGAGI (reference sequence). Trimming shortened V by 6 bases and J by 8 bases, and 19 bases separated the two germline ends. The CDR3 covers 15 residues. CDR3 in amino acids: CASRHLGGEGEKLFF. CDR3 sequence (DNA): TGTGCCAGCAGGCACCTGGGGGGAGAAGGGGAAAAACTGTTTTTT.

The chain uses TRBV29-1 and TRBJ1-1, with 8 positions matching TRBD1. Germline loops: CDR1 SQVTM, CDR2 ANQGSEA. The CDR3 has 14 amino acids. J was trimmed by 4 bases and V by 6 bases; bases with no gene match: 10. The CDR3 region is CSVINRGKSTEAFF. DNA for the CDR3: TGCAGCGTGATAAACAGGGGGAAGAGCACTGAAGCTTTCTTT.

This clone was observed a few times. The chain combines TRBV6-5 with TRBJ2-7; D may be TRBD1 (6 bases). The V gene lost 4 bases and the J gene lost 3 bases, with 10 bases spanning the gap. This CDR3 has 13 amino acids. The germline CDR1 and CDR2 sequences are MNHEY and SVGAGI. This CDR3 is CASSFLDSYEQYF. The CDR3 coding sequence is TGTGCCAGCAGTTTCCTGGACAGCTACGAGCAGTACTTC.